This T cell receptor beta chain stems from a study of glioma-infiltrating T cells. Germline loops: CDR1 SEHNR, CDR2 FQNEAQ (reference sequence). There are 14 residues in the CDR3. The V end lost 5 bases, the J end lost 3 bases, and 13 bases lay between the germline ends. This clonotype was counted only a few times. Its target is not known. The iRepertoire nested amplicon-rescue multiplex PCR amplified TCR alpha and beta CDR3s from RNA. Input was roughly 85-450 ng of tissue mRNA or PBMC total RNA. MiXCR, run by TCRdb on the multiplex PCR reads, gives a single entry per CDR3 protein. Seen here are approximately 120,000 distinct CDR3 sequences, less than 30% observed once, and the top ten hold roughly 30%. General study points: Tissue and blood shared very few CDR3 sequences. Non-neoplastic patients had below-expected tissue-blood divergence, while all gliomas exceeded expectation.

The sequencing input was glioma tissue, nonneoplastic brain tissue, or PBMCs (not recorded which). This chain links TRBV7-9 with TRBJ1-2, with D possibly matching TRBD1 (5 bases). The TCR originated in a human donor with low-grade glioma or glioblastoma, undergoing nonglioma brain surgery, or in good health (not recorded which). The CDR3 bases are TGTGCCAGCAGCCCGGGTTTGGGGGACTATGGCTACACCTTC. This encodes CASSPGLGDYGYTF.